Following are 18 T cell receptor beta chains from one sample sequenced in a study. Using its own MiXCR run on the RT-PCR reads, TCRdb lists one record per CDR3 protein. The data show about 700,000 distinct CDR3 sequences, more than 13% seen once. The sequenced sample consisted of memory CD4+ T cells from blood. These TCRs come from a female donor in good health, serving as a healthy control.

This clonotype was found a few times. V and J are TRBV12-3 or TRBV12-4 and TRBJ2-5; D uncertain. The V and J ends lost 2 bases and 1 base respectively, with 11 bases between them. The CDR3 spans 15 residues. The CDR3 DNA reads as TGTGCCAGCAGTTTACGTGAAGGAGTCCAAGAGACCCAGTACTTC. Its protein is CASSLREGVQETQYF.

The chain uses TRBV10-3 and TRBJ2-7; 7 bases are a match to TRBD2. Germline lookup yields CDR1 ENHRY and CDR2 SYGVKD. The CDR3 loop spans 15 amino acids. Unmatched junction bases numbered 2, after V lost 0 bases and J lost 0 bases. Here the CDR3 DNA reads TGTGCCATCAGTGAGTCCCTAGCGGACTCCTACGAGCAGTACTTC. It yields the protein CAISESLADSYEQYF.

In this sample, this clonotype turned up a few times. V gene TRBV27 combines with J gene TRBJ2-3, with TRBD2 matching 8 bases. Per germline, CDR1 MNHEY and CDR2 SMNVEV (reference sequence). V lost 5 bases and J lost 1; bases outside the gene matches: 11. The CDR3 is 17 residues long. The CDR3 DNA reads TGTGCCAGCAGTCCTACGCGGGGAGCGGGAGGCACAGATACGCAGTATTTT. Translation gives CASSPTRGAGGTDTQYF.

This clonotype occurred a few times. The gene calls are TRBV20-1 and TRBJ1-1; 8 bases align to TRBD1. The germline CDR1 and CDR2 sequences are DFQATT and SNEGSKA (reference sequence). V shed 2 bases and J 9 bases; nucleotides not matched to a gene: 8. The CDR3 sequence is 13 residues long. Here the CDR3 DNA reads TGCAGTGCTAGAATCTCAGGGGGCGAGAAAGCTTTCTTT. It specifies CSARISGGEKAFF.

The chain carries TRBV6-5 and TRBJ2-7; TRBD2 might be the D (6 bases). Trimming took 7 bases from V and 7 from J, leaving 20 bases between them. The CDR3 loop spans 14 amino acids. Per the germline V gene, CDR1 is MNHEY and CDR2 is SVGAGI. The CDR3 DNA sequence: TGTGCCAGCACGAGCGGGCCTGGCATAGGAGAGCAGTACTTC. As protein: CASTSGPGIGEQYF.

In this sample, this clonotype turned up many times. The rearrangement uses TRBV6-2 or TRBV6-3 and TRBJ2-7, with a weak D call TRBD2 (7 bases). The CDR3 has 16 residues. V was trimmed by 8 bases and J by 2 bases, leaving 22 bases between them. The germline CDR1 and CDR2 sequences are MNHEY and SVGEGT. CDR3 DNA sequence: TGTGCCAGCCGAAAGGGGGGGACTTCTCTAACCTACGAGCAGTACTTC. It translates to CASRKGGTSLTYEQYF.

The rearrangement links TRBV9 to TRBJ2-1, with D perhaps TRBD2 (5 bases). V gave up 4 bases and J gave up 2 bases, with 22 bases separating them. This CDR3 has 18 amino acids. The germline V gene has CDR1 SGDLS and CDR2 YYNGEE. The CDR3 DNA follows: TGTGCCAGCAGCCCCAAGGCTAGCTTTGCGGGCGCCTACAATGAGCAGTTCTTC. This codes for CASSPKASFAGAYNEQFF.

The table lists this clonotype with a few counts. The gene calls are TRBV19 and TRBJ2-1; TRBD2 matches at 10 bases. Germline values: CDR1 LNHDA, CDR2 SQIVND (reference sequence). CDR3 size: 15 residues. V was pared by 5 bases and J by 2 bases, with 3 bases of the junction left unmatched. The CDR3 loop reads CASSGTSEAYNEQFF. The CDR3 DNA reads as TGTGCCAGTAGTGGGACTAGCGAGGCCTACAATGAGCAGTTCTTC.

The rearrangement links TRBV10-3 to TRBJ2-4; the match to TRBD1 covers 8 bases. The CDR3 is made up of 16 amino acids. From germline, CDR1 is ENHRY and CDR2 SYGVKD. With 2 bases clipped from V and 3 bases from J, the junction kept 6 bases outside the gene matches. CDR3 nucleotides: TGTGCCATCAGTGAGGCAGGGGGCCTGAGCAAAAACATTCAGTACTTC. This codes for CAISEAGGLSKNIQYF.

The chain has TRBV28 and TRBJ2-7, with a possible D match to TRBD1 (6 bases). The CDR3 spans 11 residues. V was pared by 5 bases and J by 11 bases, with 13 bases between. Germline CDR1 is MDHEN and CDR2 is SYDVKM. CDR3 region: CASSQNRVKYF. Written as DNA, the CDR3 is TGTGCCAGCAGTCAGAACAGGGTGAAGTACTTC. Filled out from reference TRBV28 and TRBJ2-7, the complete variable domain reads DVKVTQSSRYLVKRTGEKVFLECVQDMDHENMFWYRQDPGLGLRLIYFSYDVKMKEKGDIPEGYSVSREKKERFSLILESASTNQTSMYLCASSQNRVKYFGPGTRLTVT.

This clonotype was observed many times. This chain connects TRBV10-3 to TRBJ2-1, with TRBD2 identical over 13 bases. The CDR3 runs 14 residues. The V gene end was trimmed by 6 bases and the J gene end by 8 bases; junction bases not matched to a gene: 4. Germline V lookup: CDR1 ENHRY, CDR2 SYGVKD. CDR3 in amino acids: CAISPGLAGDEQFF. Here the CDR3 DNA reads TGTGCCATCAGCCCCGGACTAGCGGGAGATGAGCAGTTCTTC.

The chain recombines TRBV6-6 with TRBJ1-5; D gene uncertain. The CDR3 covers 12 residues. Deletions cut 0 bases from V and 7 bases from J, with 4 bases between. Germline V gene data show CDR1 as MNHNY and CDR2 as SVGAGI (reference sequence). DNA of the CDR3: TGTGCCAGCAGTTACTCCTCACAGCCCCAGCATTTT. Amino acid sequence: CASSYSSQPQHF.

This clonotype was seen more than once but under ten times. The rearrangement links TRBV27 to TRBJ1-2; 8 bases align to TRBD1. The CDR3 runs to 13 residues. Germline-derived CDR1 and CDR2 are MNHEY and SMNVEV (reference sequence). V shed 4 bases and J 8 bases; nucleotides not matched to a gene: 6. The CDR3 sequence: CASSYNRGGGYTF. The CDR3 DNA reads TGTGCCAGCAGTTATAACAGGGGGGGAGGCTACACCTTC.

This clonotype was found a few times. CDR3 nucleotide sequence: TGTGCCAGCAGCATACAGGGGGCGCGGAACACTGAAGCTTTCTTT. Amino acid sequence: CASSIQGARNTEAFF. The rearrangement joins TRBV11-1 to TRBJ1-1; 9 bases agree with TRBD1. The CDR3 has 15 residues. Germline V gene lookup returns CDR1 SGHAT and CDR2 FQDESV (reference sequence). Trimming at V came to 5 bases and at J to 1 base, leaving 5 bases not matched to a gene.

Comments on this clonotype: Since a much larger clone is just one base distant, this may be a read error. This chain joins TRBV11-2 and TRBJ2-1; TRBD2 agrees at 8 bases. CDR3 length equals 14 residues. CDR1 SGHAT and CDR2 FQNNGV come from the germline V gene. With 10 bases clipped from V and 10 bases from J, the junction kept 15 bases outside the gene matches. As DNA, the CDR3 is TGTGCCACTGGTCGGCGGGAGGTTGTGAAAGAGCAGTTCTTC. It encodes CATGRREVVKEQFF.

In its sample, this clonotype was seen many times. The chain employs TRBV7-2 and TRBJ1-5; D not certain. Trimming stripped 8 bases from V and 6 bases from J, with 11 bases between. CDR3 length: 12 amino acids. From germline, CDR1 is SGHTA and CDR2 FQGNSA. The CDR3 nucleotides are TGTGCCAGCGGGCGGGAATTTCAGCCCCAGCATTTT. Its translation is CASGREFQPQHF.

In this sample, this clonotype turned up many times. The rearrangement uses TRBV6-5 and TRBJ2-3; 11 positions match TRBD2. The CDR3 covers 17 residues. Trimming took 2 bases from V and 6 from J; bases not matched to a gene: 10. Germline CDR1 and CDR2: MNHEY and SVGAGI. The CDR3 loop reads CASSYVVAGGPGDTQYF. DNA for the CDR3: TGTGCCAGCAGTTACGTGGTAGCGGGAGGGCCGGGGGATACGCAGTATTTT.

The V and J genes are TRBV7-3 and TRBJ1-6; D is unclear. Trimming took 4 bases from V and 10 from J, leaving 11 bases between them. The CDR3 contains 13 residues. CDR1 SGHTA and CDR2 FQGTGA come from the germline V gene. The DNA of the CDR3 is TGTGCCAGCAGCTCCCAAGTTGCCTCACCCCTCCACTTT. It is translated as CASSSQVASPLHF.